Listed below are T cell receptor beta chains from one sample, sequenced in a study of T cell repertoires in cytomegalovirus infection. From the reads, TCRdb called clonotypes with MiXCR, one entry per CDR3 protein. The data show hundreds of thousands of distinct CDR3 sequences, with 15% to 20% seen just once and roughly 9% held by the top ten. Sequencing input: PBMCs. The receptors here all came from a human donor in good health (CMV status not recorded). Some clones in this sample may be carry-over from other donors' samples. Both conserved end residues are part of each CDR3. The order of the fields is CDR3 protein, CDR3 DNA, J gene, D gene, V gene, clone size. The D gene is left open where the match is weak. Only some rows state a clone size, as once, few, many or a class for expanded clones.

CASSPPVSGALYQETQYF | TGTGCCAGCAGCCCGCCGGTGTCGGGGGCATTATACCAAGAGACCCAGTACTTC | TRBJ2-5 | - | TRBV7-6 | -
CASRLDSEKLFF | TGTGCCAGCAGGTTGGACAGCGAAAAACTGTTTTTT | TRBJ1-4 | - | TRBV6-2/TRBV6-3 | -
CAISASGTTFYEQYF | TGTGCCATCAGTGCTTCCGGGACTACTTTCTACGAGCAGTACTTC | TRBJ2-7 | TRBD2 | TRBV10-3 | -
CSARDIRDGTGELFF | TGCAGTGCTAGAGATATCCGGGATGGCACCGGGGAGCTGTTTTTT | TRBJ2-2 | - | TRBV20-1 | -
CSVGGFYEQYF | TGCAGCGTTGGTGGATTCTACGAGCAGTACTTC | TRBJ2-7 | - | TRBV29-1 | many
CASSLGLAGGYEQFF | TGTGCCAGCAGCCTCGGGCTAGCGGGAGGGTATGAGCAGTTCTTC | TRBJ2-1 | TRBD2 | TRBV7-6 | many
CASRRTGASYEQYF | TGTGCCAGCAGGCGGACAGGGGCCTCCTACGAGCAGTACTTC | TRBJ2-7 | TRBD1 | TRBV6-1 | many
CASSLGRRILTDTQYF | TGTGCCAGCAGCTTGGGGCGAAGGATTTTAACAGATACGCAGTATTTT | TRBJ2-3 | - | TRBV7-2 | -
CAIEKGAQANYGYTF | TGTGCCATCGAAAAAGGGGCCCAAGCTAACTATGGCTACACCTTC | TRBJ1-2 | - | TRBV12-3/TRBV12-4 | many
CASSLLGRSPLHF | TGTGCCAGCAGCTTATTAGGGCGATCACCCCTCCACTTT | TRBJ1-6 | - | TRBV7-8 | few
CASSPGTKFTDTQYF | TGTGCCAGTAGCCCCGGGACTAAATTCACAGATACGCAGTATTTT | TRBJ2-3 | TRBD2 | TRBV19 | few
CASSPQGSLGAGELFF | TGTGCCAGCAGCCCCCAGGGGAGCCTGGGAGCCGGGGAGCTGTTTTTT | TRBJ2-2 | - | TRBV7-2 | many
CASSPDSSSAYNEQFF | TGTGCCAGCAGCCCCGATAGCTCCAGTGCTTACAATGAGCAGTTCTTC | TRBJ2-1 | - | TRBV11-3 | few
CASSHRAIYGYTF | TGTGCCAGCAGCCACCGGGCGATCTATGGCTACACCTTC | TRBJ1-2 | - | TRBV5-6 | -
CASTRGTGNYEQYF | TGTGCCAGCACCCGTGGGACAGGGAACTACGAGCAGTACTTC | TRBJ2-7 | TRBD1 | TRBV7-2 | -
CASSQAGTEAFF | TGTGCCAGCAGCCAAGCGGGAACTGAAGCTTTCTTT | TRBJ1-1 | - | TRBV3-1 | -
CASSPLRTSGFQETQYF | TGTGCCAGCAGCCCCCTTAGGACTAGCGGGTTCCAAGAGACCCAGTACTTC | TRBJ2-5 | TRBD2 | TRBV7-6 | many
CSASLNRAHGYTF | TGCAGTGCTAGCCTTAATCGGGCGCATGGCTACACCTTC | TRBJ1-2 | - | TRBV20-1 | few
CASSPGRGLGTEAFF | TGTGCCAGCTCACCAGGCAGGGGGCTTGGCACTGAAGCTTTCTTT | TRBJ1-1 | TRBD1 | TRBV18 | many
CASSQSGSPYNEQFF | TGTGCCAGCAGCCAAAGCGGGAGCCCCTACAATGAGCAGTTCTTC | TRBJ2-1 | TRBD2 | TRBV3-1 | -
CASSLVSTGGNQPQHF | TGTGCCAGCAGCTTAGTTTCGACAGGCGGCAATCAGCCCCAGCATTTT | TRBJ1-5 | - | TRBV7-8 | many
CASSLSSASGRYF | TGTGCCAGCAGTTTATCTTCGGCTAGCGGGCGGTATTTT | TRBJ2-3 | TRBD2 | TRBV27 | -
CASSRSLRWGLITDYGYTF | TGTGCCAGCAGCCGCAGCTTGAGGTGGGGCCTAATTACGGACTATGGCTACACCTTC | TRBJ1-2 | - | TRBV28 | -
CASSLSWEDTQYF | TGTGCCAGCAGTTTATCGTGGGAAGATACGCAGTATTTT | TRBJ2-3 | - | TRBV27 | -
CASTSRYSGANVLTF | TGTGCCAGCACGTCACGTTACTCTGGGGCCAACGTCCTGACTTTC | TRBJ2-6 | - | TRBV12-3/TRBV12-4 | few
CSVEVQETQYF | TGCAGCGTTGAGGTACAAGAGACCCAGTACTTC | TRBJ2-5 | - | TRBV29-1 | few
CASSPGPGGKLFF | TGTGCCAGCAGCCCCGGTCCTGGAGGGAAACTGTTTTTT | TRBJ1-4 | - | TRBV5-5 | few
CASSLGGARAETFF | TGTGCCAGCAGCTTAGGAGGGGCCAGGGCTGAGACTTTCTTT | TRBJ1-1 | - | TRBV11-2 | -
CASSRENSSPLHF | TGTGCCAGCAGCCGGGAGAATTCTTCACCCCTCCACTTT | TRBJ1-6 | - | TRBV2 | -
CASSPDRGPNTEAFF | TGTGCCAGCAGCCCGGACAGGGGGCCGAACACTGAAGCTTTCTTT | TRBJ1-1 | TRBD1 | TRBV7-9 | many
CASRPGGGANYNEQFF | TGTGCCAGCCGCCCGGGGGGGGGGGCCAACTACAATGAGCAGTTCTTC | TRBJ2-1 | TRBD2 | TRBV7-9 | many
CASSPSPYRAYEQYF | TGTGCCAGCAGCCCCTCACCGTATAGGGCCTACGAGCAGTACTTC | TRBJ2-7 | - | TRBV7-8 | -
CASSHRQALETQYF | TGTGCCAGCAGTCACCGGCAGGCATTAGAGACCCAGTACTTC | TRBJ2-5 | - | TRBV6-2/TRBV6-3 | -
CASSLGGADGNNEQFF | TGTGCCAGCAGCTTAGGGGGTGCGGACGGAAACAATGAGCAGTTCTTC | TRBJ2-1 | - | TRBV7-2 | many
CASSAAGGPRETQYF | TGTGCCAGCAGTGCAGCGGGAGGGCCCCGGGAGACCCAGTACTTC | TRBJ2-5 | TRBD2 | TRBV6-1 | many
CAISEPTGGDYGYTF | TGTGCCATCAGTGAGCCGACAGGGGGCGACTATGGCTACACCTTC | TRBJ1-2 | TRBD1 | TRBV10-3 | -
CSVHSGNTIYF | TGCAGCGTCCACTCTGGAAACACCATATATTTT | TRBJ1-3 | - | TRBV29-1 | -
CSAPQPSGANVLTF | TGCAGTGCACCGCAACCTTCTGGGGCCAACGTCCTGACTTTC | TRBJ2-6 | - | TRBV20-1 | few
CATQEQTNEKLFF | TGTGCCACTCAGGAACAGACTAATGAAAAACTGTTTTTT | TRBJ1-4 | - | TRBV5-4 | -
CASSAVLAGELFF | TGTGCCAGTAGTGCTGTCCTGGCCGGGGAGCTGTTTTTT | TRBJ2-2 | - | TRBV19 | few
CASSLAGAVDTQYF | TGTGCCAGCAGTTTGGCGGGGGCTGTAGATACGCAGTATTTT | TRBJ2-3 | - | TRBV27 | -
CASKGASSYEQYF | TGTGCCAGCAAAGGGGCTAGCTCCTACGAGCAGTACTTC | TRBJ2-7 | - | TRBV6-6 | few
CASSLVGGGLGEQYF | TGTGCCAGCAGCTTAGTGGGCGGGGGGTTGGGGGAGCAGTACTTC | TRBJ2-7 | TRBD2 | TRBV7-2 | many
CASSFLDRANTEAFF | TGTGCCAGCAGTTTCCTGGACAGGGCGAACACTGAAGCTTTCTTT | TRBJ1-1 | TRBD1 | TRBV12-3/TRBV12-4 | many
CASSQWGDSSGNTIYF | TGTGCCAGCAGCCAGTGGGGGGATTCCTCTGGAAACACCATATATTTT | TRBJ1-3 | - | TRBV12-3/TRBV12-4 | -
CASFGTANTEAFF | TGTGCCAGCTTCGGGACAGCGAACACTGAAGCTTTCTTT | TRBJ1-1 | TRBD1 | TRBV27 | -
CASSPRGRGRPDTQYF | TGTGCCAGCAGCCCGCGAGGGCGGGGTAGACCAGATACGCAGTATTTT | TRBJ2-3 | - | TRBV7-2 | -
CASREASGQETQYF | TGTGCCAGCAGGGAGGCTAGCGGGCAAGAGACCCAGTACTTC | TRBJ2-5 | TRBD2 | TRBV2 | many
CASSYYGTGATEQFF | TGTGCCAGCAGTTACTATGGGACAGGGGCTACCGAGCAGTTCTTC | TRBJ2-1 | TRBD1 | TRBV6-2/TRBV6-3 | few
CASSLSGGGGSETQYF | TGTGCCAGCAGTTTATCCGGAGGTGGGGGTTCAGAGACCCAGTACTTC | TRBJ2-5 | - | TRBV28 | many
CASSGEGTGGIQYF | TGTGCCAGCAGCGGAGAGGGGACAGGGGGCATTCAGTACTTC | TRBJ2-4 | TRBD1 | TRBV7-9 | many
CSSLLSDEQFF | TGCAGCTCCCTCCTTTCGGATGAGCAGTTCTTC | TRBJ2-1 | - | TRBV29-1 | -
CASSLSGPSTEAFF | TGTGCCAGCAGCTTATCAGGCCCCAGCACTGAAGCTTTCTTT | TRBJ1-1 | - | TRBV7-8 | many
CASSVEGLAGSNEQFF | TGTGCCAGCAGTGTAGAGGGTCTAGCGGGGTCCAATGAGCAGTTCTTC | TRBJ2-1 | TRBD2 | TRBV2 | -
CSATGLYQPQHF | TGCAGTGCTACTGGGCTGTATCAGCCCCAGCATTTT | TRBJ1-5 | - | TRBV20-1 | few
CASSPSRSMGETQYF | TGTGCCAGCAGTCCTTCGCGTAGCATGGGAGAGACCCAGTACTTC | TRBJ2-5 | - | TRBV7-2 | many
CASSGIETQYF | TGTGCCAGTTCTGGGATAGAGACCCAGTACTTC | TRBJ2-5 | - | TRBV7-6 | -
CASSMASGSYNEQFF | TGTGCCAGTAGTATGGCTAGCGGCTCCTACAATGAGCAGTTCTTC | TRBJ2-1 | TRBD2 | TRBV19 | -
CASSGVAGAYNEQFF | TGTGCCAGTAGTGGAGTAGCGGGGGCCTACAATGAGCAGTTCTTC | TRBJ2-1 | TRBD2 | TRBV19 | many
CASSSDRGREKLFF | TGTGCCAGCAGCTCGGACAGGGGGCGTGAAAAACTGTTTTTT | TRBJ1-4 | TRBD1 | TRBV7-2 | many